This T cell receptor (beta chain) comes out of a study of cytomegalovirus exposure and HLA in healthy donors. Amplification used 60 Vbeta primers and 13 Jbeta primers. TCRdb keeps only in-frame clones here, not all; method: immunoSEQ multiplex PCR. The sample table includes 150,000 to 200,000 clones. Worth noting for this clone: Its matching antigen is unknown.

The V gene lost 5 bases and the J gene lost 5 bases, with 4 bases spanning the gap. Looked up from germline, CDR1 is SGHVS and CDR2 is FNYEAQ. The CDR3 contains 11 residues. The study, taken as a whole, reports: Many donors carried some public TCRs, although rarity characterized most TCR sequences.

The specimen sequenced was PBMCs. The rearrangement links TRBV7-6 to TRBJ2-1; no clear D gene. The receptor comes from a man aged 25 to 45 in good health and CMV-seronegative. The CDR3 DNA is TGTGCCAGCAGCCTACACAATGAGCAGTTCTTC. The encoded protein is CASSLHNEQFF.